The rows below give T cell receptor beta chains drawn from one sample of a study of T-cell memory formation after mild COVID-19. TCRdb independently ran MiXCR on the 5' RACE reads; one entry per CDR3 protein. The sample yields about 340,000 distinct CDR3 sequences, around a fifth seen once. Specimen: PBMCs or a T cell subset sorted from them (not recorded which). The receptors shown here come from an adult woman who had mild COVID-19 (a few samples of this study predate the infection). Cell type and time point are not known. The CDR3 runs from the conserved cysteine through the conserved F or W. Fields, in order: CDR3 DNA, CDR3 protein, V gene, D gene, J gene, clone size. D genes are given only for firm matches. Clone size is given for some rows only: seen once, a few or many times, or a class if the clone is expanded.

CDR3 DNA: TGTGCCAGCAGCTTGCTGACAGGGAAGGGTTCACCCCTCCACTTT
CDR3 protein: CASSLLTGKGSPLHF
V gene: TRBV5-6
D gene: TRBD1
J gene: TRBJ1-6
clone size: few

CDR3 DNA: TGCAGTGCTAGAGACGGGACTAGCGGTGACTTCGGCGAGCAGTACTTC
CDR3 protein: CSARDGTSGDFGEQYF
V gene: TRBV20-1
D gene: TRBD2
J gene: TRBJ2-7
clone size: -

CDR3 DNA: TGTGCCACTCGTGGGACAGGGGTCGCCGGGGAGCTGTTTTTT
CDR3 protein: CATRGTGVAGELFF
V gene: TRBV19
D gene: TRBD1
J gene: TRBJ2-2
clone size: many

CDR3 DNA: TGTGCCAGCAGCGTAGGGGCCCCTAGCACAGATACGCAGTATTTT
CDR3 protein: CASSVGAPSTDTQYF
V gene: TRBV9
D gene: -
J gene: TRBJ2-3
clone size: few

CDR3 DNA: TGCGCCAGCAGCGAGGGGACAGGGGGACCAGATACGCAGTATTTT
CDR3 protein: CASSEGTGGPDTQYF
V gene: TRBV5-1
D gene: TRBD1
J gene: TRBJ2-3
clone size: once

CDR3 DNA: TGTGCCAGCAGCTTGGAGGTGGGAAACACTGAAGCTTTCTTT
CDR3 protein: CASSLEVGNTEAFF
V gene: TRBV5-5
D gene: -
J gene: TRBJ1-1
clone size: few

CDR3 DNA: TGTGCCAGCAGCGTCAAGGATTCAGAGCAGTTCTTC
CDR3 protein: CASSVKDSEQFF
V gene: TRBV9
D gene: -
J gene: TRBJ2-1
clone size: few

CDR3 DNA: TGTGCCAGCAGCCGACCGGGACAGCCGACGGGGGGCTACACCTTC
CDR3 protein: CASSRPGQPTGGYTF
V gene: TRBV7-2
D gene: TRBD1
J gene: TRBJ1-2
clone size: -

CDR3 DNA: TGTGCCAGCAGCTTAGAGGGACTAGGGGAGTACGAGCAGTACTTC
CDR3 protein: CASSLEGLGEYEQYF
V gene: TRBV11-2
D gene: TRBD2
J gene: TRBJ2-7
clone size: -

CDR3 DNA: TGTGCCAGCAGTTACGAAGGGCAATCCTCTGGAAACACCATATATTTT
CDR3 protein: CASSYEGQSSGNTIYF
V gene: TRBV6-6
D gene: -
J gene: TRBJ1-3
clone size: -

CDR3 DNA: TGTGCCAGCAGCTGGGGTCCTATCACCGGGGAGCTGTTTTTT
CDR3 protein: CASSWGPITGELFF
V gene: TRBV7-9
D gene: -
J gene: TRBJ2-2
clone size: once

CDR3 DNA: TGCGCCAGCAGCCCGGTTAGCGGGGGTGGACAGACCCAGTACTTC
CDR3 protein: CASSPVSGGGQTQYF
V gene: TRBV5-1
D gene: TRBD2
J gene: TRBJ2-5
clone size: few

CDR3 DNA: TGCGCCACTACGACAGGGGTCTCTGGGGCCAACGTCCTGACTTTC
CDR3 protein: CATTTGVSGANVLTF
V gene: TRBV5-1
D gene: TRBD1
J gene: TRBJ2-6
clone size: -

CDR3 DNA: TGCGCCAGCAGCTTGGCTCGGGACGGGCGCACAGATACGCAGTATTTT
CDR3 protein: CASSLARDGRTDTQYF
V gene: TRBV5-1
D gene: -
J gene: TRBJ2-3
clone size: -

CDR3 DNA: TGTGCCAGCAGTTTATCTGCGGGAGTGTTAGATACGCAGTATTTT
CDR3 protein: CASSLSAGVLDTQYF
V gene: TRBV27
D gene: TRBD2
J gene: TRBJ2-3
clone size: many

CDR3 DNA: TGTGCCAGCTCACGCACGAGTGTCTCTGGGGCCAACGTCCTGACTTTC
CDR3 protein: CASSRTSVSGANVLTF
V gene: TRBV18
D gene: -
J gene: TRBJ2-6
clone size: few

CDR3 DNA: TGCAGCGATAGGGGCCAGCCCCTCGGAGTGTTGTCCTACGAGCAGTACTTC
CDR3 protein: CSDRGQPLGVLSYEQYF
V gene: TRBV29-1
D gene: -
J gene: TRBJ2-7
clone size: -

CDR3 DNA: TGTGCCAGCAGCTTGCCAGCCTACGAGCAGTACTTC
CDR3 protein: CASSLPAYEQYF
V gene: TRBV5-6
D gene: -
J gene: TRBJ2-7
clone size: once

CDR3 DNA: TGCGCCAGCAGCGACCCCCAGGTGAGGATGAACACTGAAGCTTTCTTT
CDR3 protein: CASSDPQVRMNTEAFF
V gene: TRBV5-1
D gene: -
J gene: TRBJ1-1
clone size: -

CDR3 DNA: TGCAGCGTTGAGCGAGGAGTAGCGGGAGAAGATGAGCAGTTCTTC
CDR3 protein: CSVERGVAGEDEQFF
V gene: TRBV29-1
D gene: TRBD2
J gene: TRBJ2-1
clone size: -

CDR3 DNA: TGTGCCACCAGTGATTTTCGGGGGGCGGCCAACGTCCTGACTTTC
CDR3 protein: CATSDFRGAANVLTF
V gene: TRBV24-1
D gene: -
J gene: TRBJ2-6
clone size: -

CDR3 DNA: TGCAGTGCTAGAGGTCCGGCGGGGGGCCGAGGGACAGATACGCAGTATTTT
CDR3 protein: CSARGPAGGRGTDTQYF
V gene: TRBV20-1
D gene: TRBD2
J gene: TRBJ2-3
clone size: few

CDR3 DNA: TGCGCCAGCAGCATTGTACAGGTTCAGAAGGGAGATACGCAGTATTTT
CDR3 protein: CASSIVQVQKGDTQYF
V gene: TRBV5-1
D gene: -
J gene: TRBJ2-3
clone size: -

CDR3 DNA: TGTGCCACCAGCAGAGATGGCCAGAGACGAGATACGCAGTATTTT
CDR3 protein: CATSRDGQRRDTQYF
V gene: TRBV15
D gene: -
J gene: TRBJ2-3
clone size: -

CDR3 DNA: TGTGCCAGCAGTTTGACCGGGACAGGGTCTCAGCCCCAGCATTTT
CDR3 protein: CASSLTGTGSQPQHF
V gene: TRBV12-3/TRBV12-4
D gene: TRBD1
J gene: TRBJ1-5
clone size: -

CDR3 DNA: TGTGCCACCAGCGGGACGACCTCCTACGAGCAGTACTTC
CDR3 protein: CATSGTTSYEQYF
V gene: TRBV24-1
D gene: -
J gene: TRBJ2-7
clone size: few

CDR3 DNA: TGTGCCAGCAGCTTAACGGGGAACAACCAAGAGACCCAGTACTTC
CDR3 protein: CASSLTGNNQETQYF
V gene: TRBV7-8
D gene: -
J gene: TRBJ2-5
clone size: few

CDR3 DNA: TGCAGCGTCCTTAGCGTTCTCACAGATACGCAGTATTTT
CDR3 protein: CSVLSVLTDTQYF
V gene: TRBV29-1
D gene: -
J gene: TRBJ2-3
clone size: few

CDR3 DNA: TGCAGCGTACGCGGACCGGGACTAGGGAATTCTTACAATGAGCAGTTCTTC
CDR3 protein: CSVRGPGLGNSYNEQFF
V gene: TRBV29-1
D gene: TRBD2
J gene: TRBJ2-1
clone size: few

CDR3 DNA: TGCGCCAGCAGTGAGAACAGGGCTTTGGGGGAGCAGTACTTC
CDR3 protein: CASSENRALGEQYF
V gene: TRBV10-2
D gene: -
J gene: TRBJ2-7
clone size: once

CDR3 DNA: TGTGCCAGCAGCGCTCGCGGGGGGGTCACCGGGGAGCTGTTTTTT
CDR3 protein: CASSARGGVTGELFF
V gene: TRBV9
D gene: TRBD2
J gene: TRBJ2-2
clone size: few

CDR3 DNA: TGTGCCAGCAGCCGTTACAGGGGAGGTCCAGATACGCAGTATTTT
CDR3 protein: CASSRYRGGPDTQYF
V gene: TRBV11-2
D gene: -
J gene: TRBJ2-3
clone size: few

CDR3 DNA: TGTGCCAGCAGCCTACAGGGTAAGAATGAGCAGTTCTTC
CDR3 protein: CASSLQGKNEQFF
V gene: TRBV12-3/TRBV12-4
D gene: -
J gene: TRBJ2-1
clone size: few

CDR3 DNA: TGTGCCAGCAGTTACTCGAGAGTCGGACAGTTGAACACTGAAGCTTTCTTT
CDR3 protein: CASSYSRVGQLNTEAFF
V gene: TRBV6-5
D gene: -
J gene: TRBJ1-1
clone size: -

CDR3 DNA: TGCAGTGCTAGGCGGGACCCCGGAGGCTACGAGCAGTACTTC
CDR3 protein: CSARRDPGGYEQYF
V gene: TRBV20-1
D gene: -
J gene: TRBJ2-7
clone size: few

CDR3 DNA: TGTGCCAGCAGTGAAGGGGGAAGGGGTCGCACCCTCCACTTT
CDR3 protein: CASSEGGRGRTLHF
V gene: TRBV2
D gene: -
J gene: TRBJ1-6
clone size: -

CDR3 DNA: TGCGCCAGCAGCCCTTTGGGGGCCAGGAAAGAGACCCAGTACTTC
CDR3 protein: CASSPLGARKETQYF
V gene: TRBV5-1
D gene: -
J gene: TRBJ2-5
clone size: -

CDR3 DNA: TGTGCCAGCAGGCTAGCGGGAGGCACAGATACGCAGTATTTT
CDR3 protein: CASRLAGGTDTQYF
V gene: TRBV12-3/TRBV12-4
D gene: TRBD2
J gene: TRBJ2-3
clone size: few

CDR3 DNA: TGTGCCAGCAGCCCCTGGGAGGTGTCCTACAATGAGCAGTTCTTC
CDR3 protein: CASSPWEVSYNEQFF
V gene: TRBV7-3
D gene: -
J gene: TRBJ2-1
clone size: -

CDR3 DNA: TGTGCCAGCAGCCCGACGGGGGCGGGAGAGACCCAGTACTTC
CDR3 protein: CASSPTGAGETQYF
V gene: TRBV3-1
D gene: -
J gene: TRBJ2-5
clone size: -

CDR3 DNA: TGCAGCGTTGAGGGTACGAACAATGAGCAGTTCTTC
CDR3 protein: CSVEGTNNEQFF
V gene: TRBV29-1
D gene: -
J gene: TRBJ2-1
clone size: -

CDR3 DNA: TGTGCCAGCAGCTCCGGGACTAGAAACAATGAGCAGTTCTTC
CDR3 protein: CASSSGTRNNEQFF
V gene: TRBV7-8
D gene: TRBD2
J gene: TRBJ2-1
clone size: few

CDR3 DNA: TGTGCCAGCAGCCCGTGGCAGGGGATCCCAGATACGCAGTATTTT
CDR3 protein: CASSPWQGIPDTQYF
V gene: TRBV5-6
D gene: -
J gene: TRBJ2-3
clone size: -

CDR3 DNA: TGTGCCAGCAGCGTAGCTGGGACAGGGGGCTACCAAGAGACCCAGTACTTC
CDR3 protein: CASSVAGTGGYQETQYF
V gene: TRBV9
D gene: TRBD1
J gene: TRBJ2-5
clone size: -

CDR3 DNA: TGCGCCAGCGCCGCCGGAGGAGACACTGAAGCTTTCTTT
CDR3 protein: CASAAGGDTEAFF
V gene: TRBV5-1
D gene: -
J gene: TRBJ1-1
clone size: -

CDR3 DNA: TGTGCCAGCAGTCGGACCCCATTCGACAGATCGTACCAAGAGACCCAGTACTTC
CDR3 protein: CASSRTPFDRSYQETQYF
V gene: TRBV7-6
D gene: -
J gene: TRBJ2-5
clone size: -

CDR3 DNA: TGTGCCAGCAGTTTCACAGGGGGCACCGGGGAGCTGTTTTTT
CDR3 protein: CASSFTGGTGELFF
V gene: TRBV6-2/TRBV6-3
D gene: TRBD1
J gene: TRBJ2-2
clone size: many

CDR3 DNA: TGTGCCAGCAGCGTAGACTCCGGGCTCCACAATGAGCAGTTCTTC
CDR3 protein: CASSVDSGLHNEQFF
V gene: TRBV7-3
D gene: -
J gene: TRBJ2-1
clone size: few

CDR3 DNA: TGTGCCATCAGTGAGGGGGGACAAAACTATGGCTACACCTTC
CDR3 protein: CAISEGGQNYGYTF
V gene: TRBV10-3
D gene: -
J gene: TRBJ1-2
clone size: -

CDR3 DNA: TGTGCCAGCAGCCAAAGCGGGGTCCCCTACAATGAGCAGTTCTTC
CDR3 protein: CASSQSGVPYNEQFF
V gene: TRBV7-2
D gene: TRBD2
J gene: TRBJ2-1
clone size: few

CDR3 DNA: TGTGCCAGCAGTTTCGACCCCAGGTCGCCCCAGCATTTT
CDR3 protein: CASSFDPRSPQHF
V gene: TRBV12-3/TRBV12-4
D gene: -
J gene: TRBJ1-5
clone size: -